What follows are 24 T cell receptor beta chains derived from one specimen sequenced in a study of CD8+CD57+ T cells in acquired aplastic anemia. CDR3 and TCR beta VDJ profiling relied on genomic DNA as the template. MiXCR, run by TCRdb on the reads, gives a single entry per CDR3 protein. The table lists about 210,000 distinct CDR3 sequences, 34% of them singletons. The material sequenced was sorted CD4+, CD8+, or CD8+CD57+ T cells (not recorded which) from PBMCs. The receptor set was obtained from a human donor in good health, serving as a control.

This clonotype was recorded at least ten times. The chain has TRBV7-8 and TRBJ1-5; D gene ambiguous. The CDR3 extends over 17 amino acids. Germline V gene sequence: CDR1 SGHVS, CDR2 FQNEAQ. The germline V and J ends were trimmed by 1 base and 8 bases, with 21 bases remaining between them. The CDR3 reads CASSLGAGTPDVEPQHF. CDR3 nucleotide sequence: TGTGCCAGCAGCTTAGGGGCAGGTACACCTGATGTTGAGCCCCAGCATTTT. Variable domain in full (rest from reference TRBV7-8 and TRBJ1-5): GAGVSQSPRYKVAKRGQDVALRCDPISGHVSLFWYQQALGQGPEFLTYFQNEAQLDKSGLPSDRFFAERPEGSVSTLKIQRTQQEDSAVYLCASSLGAGTPDVEPQHFGDGTRLSIL.

As regards this clonotype: A much larger clone is a single base away; this may be a read error. The chain uses TRBV7-8 and TRBJ2-1; 7 bases fit TRBD2. This CDR3 has 15 amino acids. V lost 5 bases to trimming and J lost 5 bases; unmatched junction nucleotides: 9. CDR1 and CDR2 from the germline V gene are SGHVS and FQNEAQ. The CDR3 here is CASSPPVGGDNEQFF. The CDR3 nucleotides are TGTGCCAGCAGCCCACCTGTTGGGGGGGACAATGAGCAGTTCTTC.

This chain joins TRBV7-2 and TRBJ2-7; D possibly uses TRBD1 or TRBD2 (5 bases each). Germline lookup yields CDR1 SGHTA and CDR2 FQGNSA. The CDR3 sequence is 14 residues long. Trimming took 5 bases from V and 5 from J, leaving 16 bases between them. CDR3 nucleotides: TGTGCCAGCAGCCCTAGCTACAGGAAGGACGAGCAGTACTTC. Translated, it gives CASSPSYRKDEQYF.

This clonotype was found a few times. The V and J genes are TRBV24-1 and TRBJ1-1; D is unresolved. V was shortened by 4 bases and J by 3 bases, with 8 bases between the two germline ends. From germline, CDR1 is KGHDR and CDR2 SFDVKD. The CDR3 runs to 13 residues. The CDR3 bases are TGTGCCACCAGTGACCTAAGGGACACTGAAGCTTTCTTT. This encodes CATSDLRDTEAFF.

This clonotype turned up a few times. This chain joins TRBV9 and TRBJ1-1; D is perhaps TRBD1 (5 bases). CDR3 length equals 15 residues. Trimming removed 1 base at V and 7 bases at J, with 17 bases between. CDR1 and CDR2 from the germline V gene are SGDLS and YYNGEE. The CDR3 sequence is CASSVLGQGTNEAFF. The CDR3 nucleotides are TGTGCCAGCAGCGTACTGGGGCAGGGAACCAATGAAGCTTTCTTT.

This sequence joins TRBV27 and TRBJ2-7; TRBD2 might be the D (5 bases). V was shortened by 5 bases and J by 2 bases, with 19 bases between the two germline ends. In germline, CDR1 is MNHEY, CDR2 SMNVEV (reference sequence). This CDR3 spans 16 amino acids. The CDR3 sequence is CASSPTLGPRAYEQYF. The CDR3 nucleotides are TGTGCCAGCAGTCCCACCCTAGGACCGCGGGCCTACGAGCAGTACTTC.

This clonotype was recorded at least ten times. This chain uses TRBV10-3 with TRBJ1-1; D is unclear. V was clipped by 6 bases and J by 1 base, with 6 bases between them. Germline-derived CDR1 and CDR2 are ENHRY and SYGVKD. This CDR3 contains 12 residues. CDR3 coding DNA: TGTGCCATCAGCGCAGAGAACACTGAAGCTTTCTTT. It translates to CAISAENTEAFF.

This chain joins TRBV20-1 and TRBJ2-1, with 7 bases lining up with TRBD1. After removal of 5 bases from V and 5 bases from J, the junction contained 6 bases not matched to a gene. The CDR3 loop spans 13 amino acids. Germline CDR1 DFQATT, CDR2 SNEGSKA (reference sequence). The CDR3 loop is CSARGDRNNEQFF. CDR3 sequence (DNA): TGCAGTGCTCGAGGGGACAGAAACAATGAGCAGTTCTTC.

The chain links TRBV24-1 to TRBJ1-1; D is uncertain. The V end was cut by 1 base, the J end by 2 bases, with 10 bases between. In germline, CDR1 is KGHDR, CDR2 SFDVKD. This CDR3 contains 15 residues. The CDR3 DNA reads as TGTGCCACCAGTGATTTTGAGGACCTTAACACTGAAGCTTTCTTT. Protein product: CATSDFEDLNTEAFF.

This clonotype was detected ten times or more. The CDR3 coding sequence is TGTGCCAGCAGTGCGGGACAGGGGGCGGTAGATACGCAGTATTTT. Protein sequence: CASSAGQGAVDTQYF. This rearrangement joins TRBV2 to TRBJ2-3; 12 bases line up with TRBD1. With 4 bases clipped from V and 5 bases from J, the junction kept 4 bases outside the gene matches. The CDR3 totals 15 residues. Germline CDR1 is SNHLY and CDR2 is FYNNEI.

This chain links TRBV2 with TRBJ2-7; 7 nucleotides align to TRBD1. The germline V gene encodes CDR1 SNHLY and CDR2 FYNNEI. The CDR3 totals 14 residues. The J segment lost 3 bases and the V segment lost 3 bases, leaving 5 bases of the junction unmatched. CDR3 in amino acids: CASSERTGGYEQYF. The CDR3 DNA follows: TGTGCCAGCAGTGAGCGGACAGGCGGCTACGAGCAGTACTTC. Full variable domain (remainder filled in from reference TRBV2 and TRBJ2-7): EPEVTQTPSHQVTQMGQEVILRCVPISNHLYFYWYRQILGQKVEFLVSFYNNEISEKSEIFDDQFSVERPDGSNFTLKIRSTKLEDSAMYFCASSERTGGYEQYFGPGTRLTVT.

At least ten counts were recorded for this clonotype. This chain joins TRBV7-2 and TRBJ1-2; a possible D gene is TRBD1 (6 bases). Trimming stripped 5 bases from V and 5 bases from J, with 18 bases between. The CDR3 length is 15 residues. Germline V gene data show CDR1 as SGHTA and CDR2 as FQGNSA. CDR3: CASSPRDEGGYGYTF. The CDR3 DNA reads TGTGCCAGCAGCCCGAGGGACGAAGGGGGTTATGGCTACACCTTC.

This clonotype has a count of ten or more. The rearrangement uses TRBV15 and TRBJ2-7, with a possible D match to TRBD2 (5 bases). This CDR3 region has 14 residues. Trimming removed 4 bases at V and 1 base at J, with 11 bases between. CDR1 and CDR2 from the germline V gene are LNHNV and YYDKDF (reference sequence). CDR3 sequence: CATSIGDTSYEQYF. The CDR3 DNA reads TGTGCCACCAGCATCGGGGATACTTCCTACGAGCAGTACTTC.

This chain uses TRBV11-1 with TRBJ1-5; the match to TRBD1 covers 7 bases. CDR1 SGHAT and CDR2 FQDESV come from the germline V gene (reference sequence). The CDR3 contains 18 residues. Losses at the gene ends were 1 base for V and 4 bases for J; bases not matched to a gene: 13. The CDR3 loop reads CASSLVWVGGSKNQPQHF. The CDR3 region has the DNA TGTGCCAGCAGCTTAGTGTGGGTAGGGGGCAGCAAGAATCAGCCCCAGCATTTT.

The V and J genes are TRBV29-1 and TRBJ2-5; 9 bases map to TRBD2. V trimming: 2 bases; J trimming: 5 bases; junction bases outside the gene matches: 3. The germline V gene has CDR1 SQVTM and CDR2 ANQGSEA. The length of the CDR3 is 13 residues. The CDR3 here is CSVESAGGETQYF. The CDR3, as DNA: TGCAGCGTTGAATCCGCGGGGGGGGAGACCCAGTACTTC.

The chain employs TRBV5-1 and TRBJ2-7, with 7 bases lining up with TRBD1. CDR3 length equals 17 residues. The V gene end was trimmed by 4 bases and the J gene end by 7 bases; junction bases not matched to a gene: 20. CDR1 SGHRS and CDR2 YFSETQ come from the germline V gene. The CDR3 DNA follows: TGCGCCAGCAGCCGTACAGGGGCCGGGGTGGGGCGATTGGAGCAGTACTTC. Protein sequence: CASSRTGAGVGRLEQYF.

The chain couples TRBV11-1 to TRBJ2-3; the match to TRBD1 covers 10 bases. This CDR3 spans 16 amino acids. After removal of 5 bases from V and 0 bases from J, the junction contained 5 bases not matched to a gene. Germline V gene lookup returns CDR1 SGHAT and CDR2 FQDESV (reference sequence). In DNA, the CDR3 is TGTGCCAGCAGCGTACGGGACAGGGGAAGCACAGATACGCAGTATTTT. Amino acid sequence: CASSVRDRGSTDTQYF.

This clonotype was found a few times. The chain employs TRBV12-3 or TRBV12-4 and TRBJ2-1; no clear D gene. The CDR3 contains 14 residues. V was cut by 5 bases and J by 3 bases, with 11 bases left in between. CDR3 nucleotide sequence: TGTGCCAGCAGTCCCAACCTATACTACAATGAGCAGTTCTTC. Its translation is CASSPNLYYNEQFF.

The chain is built from TRBV11-1 and TRBJ2-6; D gene ambiguous. Germline V gene lookup returns CDR1 SGHAT and CDR2 FQDESV (reference sequence). CDR3 length: 17 amino acids. V lost 6 bases and J lost 0, with 15 bases in between. As DNA, the CDR3 is TGTGCCAGCAGGCCCCCCGGGCTGTGCTCTGGGGCCAACGTCCTGACTTTC. The encoded protein is CASRPPGLCSGANVLTF.

This clonotype was counted ten times or more. The chain recombines TRBV9 with TRBJ1-1, with TRBD1 matching over 7 bases. CDR1 is SGDLS, CDR2 YYNGEE, per germline. The length of the CDR3 is 15 residues. Losses at the gene ends were 3 bases for V and 3 bases for J; bases not matched to a gene: 8. The CDR3, as DNA: TGTGCCAGCAGCGCTCGACAGGGTTGGGACACTGAAGCTTTCTTT. This encodes CASSARQGWDTEAFF.

The V call is TRBV5-1, the J call TRBJ2-1; 14 bases map to TRBD2. CDR1 and CDR2 (germline): SGHRS, YFSETQ. With V trimmed by 2 bases and J by 7 bases, 8 bases remained unmatched. CDR3 length: 17 residues. The CDR3 here is CASSLNRLAGGRNEQFF. The CDR3, as DNA: TGCGCCAGCAGCTTAAATAGACTAGCGGGAGGGAGGAATGAGCAGTTCTTC.

This chain links TRBV2 with TRBJ2-1, with D uncertain. Germline CDR1 reads SNHLY; CDR2 reads FYNNEI. V was trimmed by 6 bases and J by 6 bases, leaving 15 bases between them. This CDR3 has 14 residues. The CDR3 spells CASSYGLGSNEQFF. CDR3 nucleotide sequence: TGTGCCAGCAGCTATGGCTTGGGGTCCAATGAGCAGTTCTTC.

This chain uses TRBV6-1 with TRBJ1-5; no clear D. Trimming took off 6 bases at V and 4 bases at J, with 13 bases between the two ends. Germline-derived CDR1 and CDR2 are MNHNS and SASEGT. The CDR3 covers 14 residues. CDR3 sequence: CASSLKADNQPQHF. CDR3 DNA: TGTGCCAGCAGCCTAAAGGCTGATAATCAGCCCCAGCATTTT.

Comments on this clonotype: This could be a read error, since a much larger clone is one nucleotide away. The chain is built from TRBV2 and TRBJ2-7; 8 bases are a match to TRBD2. This CDR3 has 14 residues. Per germline, CDR1 SNHLY and CDR2 FYNNEI. CDR3 sequence (DNA): TGTCCCAGCAGTGACCGCGGGGGGATCTACGAGCAGTACTTC. Protein product: CPSSDRGGIYEQYF. The full variable domain, its missing parts supplied by reference TRBV2 and TRBJ2-7, is EPEVTQTPSHQVTQMGQEVILRCVPISNHLYFYWYRQILGQKVEFLVSFYNNEISEKSEIFDDQFSVERPDGSNFTLKIRSTKLEDSAMYFCPSSDRGGIYEQYFGPGTRLTVT.